A selection of T cell receptor beta chains follows, all from one sample in a study of T cell repertoires in cytomegalovirus infection. TCRdb fed the reads into MiXCR, producing one record per CDR3 protein. There are some 450,000 distinct CDR3 sequences in the sample; approximately 33% occur only once, and about 13% lies in the top ten. Material: PBMCs. The receptors come from a human donor in good health (CMV status not recorded). Some clones in this sample may be carry-over from other donors' samples. Both conserved end residues are trimmed from each CDR3.

TRBJ1-2,TRBV30,AWSQGKGGYT
TRBJ2-3,TRBV7-3,ASIRPDDSEPGDTQY
TRBJ1-1,TRBV7-4,ASSLKGTGGGTEAF
TRBJ1-2,TRBV2,ASSPLQGLGGYT
TRBJ1-2,TRBV7-8,ASSRLPGGYYGYT
TRBJ2-7,TRBV6-1,ASSEVPGGKQY
TRBJ1-3,TRBV7-2,ASSSDSSGNTIY
TRBJ2-3,TRBV4-3,VSSQEIVGADTQY
TRBJ1-3,TRBV6-1,ASSVTGLDGNTIY
TRBJ2-1,TRBV5-5,ASSPPGLYNEQF
TRBJ1-1,TRBV27,ASSLRYSCTEAF
TRBJ2-6,TRBV6-1,ASSNPDGSSGANVLT
TRBJ1-4,TRBV3-1,ASSRDLVGNEKLF
TRBJ1-1,TRBV7-6,ASSLAPSSNTEAF
TRBJ1-2,TRBV12-5,ASGSSGGAIDGYT
TRBJ2-7,TRBV28,ASSTYTGHEQY
TRBJ2-1,TRBV28,ASSLFVDSYNEQF
TRBJ1-4,TRBV6-5,ASSHLTGLSEKLF
TRBJ2-1,TRBV7-2,ASSLVGIAYNEQF
TRBJ2-6,TRBV12-3/TRBV12-4,ASSFGGSGANVLT
TRBJ2-2,TRBV19,ASSIGGTNHVELF
TRBJ1-1,TRBV12-3/TRBV12-4,ASSLRQGGTEAF
TRBJ2-6,TRBV4-2,ASSQFEVTGANVLT
TRBJ2-7,TRBV19,ASSRGQGFSYEQY
TRBJ2-3,TRBV2,ASSEAGPSGGASTQY
TRBJ2-3,TRBV11-2,ASSSLGLAGTSTDTQY
TRBJ1-2,TRBV12-3/TRBV12-4,ASTPGGYGYT
TRBJ2-4,TRBV20-1,SAGLLGLENIQY
TRBJ1-1,TRBV6-2/TRBV6-3,ASSSPRTDEAF
TRBJ2-6,TRBV5-4,ASRRTGGAGANVLT
TRBJ1-3,TRBV5-1,ASSLGRRPSSGNTIY
TRBJ1-1,TRBV6-6,ASSYSRAGSNTEAF
TRBJ1-2,TRBV6-2/TRBV6-3,ASGGAVYGYT
TRBJ2-3,TRBV5-1,ARSLRLGSTQY
TRBJ2-7,TRBV4-2,ASSQVRGGLSSYEQY
TRBJ2-7,TRBV12-3/TRBV12-4,ASSFGQHYEQY
TRBJ2-5,TRBV15,ATSRDPQGLGETQY
TRBJ2-7,TRBV7-6,ASSLGTDEQY
TRBJ2-3,TRBV12-3/TRBV12-4,ASSPGTLATDTQY
TRBJ1-1,TRBV4-1,ASSQAFTRDTEAF
TRBJ1-1,TRBV11-2,ASSLVRGTEAL
TRBJ2-5,TRBV15,ATSREIVSGTQY
-,TRBV27,ASSFLGGQAPLAKNIQF
TRBJ1-6,TRBV6-5,SPLPRGPNSPLH
TRBJ1-5,TRBV5-6,ASSSLQGNQPQH
TRBJ2-5,TRBV7-2,ASSLEPGLETQY
TRBJ1-1,TRBV9,ASSDRDRPQNTEAF
TRBJ2-7,TRBV20-1,SAPRAGSNEQY
TRBJ1-6,TRBV27,ASSLSSAYNSPLH
TRBJ2-7,TRBV29-1,SVEVGTASSYEQY
TRBJ1-2,TRBV20-1,SARGRGNYGYT
TRBJ1-4,TRBV2,ASTHRTGANEKLF